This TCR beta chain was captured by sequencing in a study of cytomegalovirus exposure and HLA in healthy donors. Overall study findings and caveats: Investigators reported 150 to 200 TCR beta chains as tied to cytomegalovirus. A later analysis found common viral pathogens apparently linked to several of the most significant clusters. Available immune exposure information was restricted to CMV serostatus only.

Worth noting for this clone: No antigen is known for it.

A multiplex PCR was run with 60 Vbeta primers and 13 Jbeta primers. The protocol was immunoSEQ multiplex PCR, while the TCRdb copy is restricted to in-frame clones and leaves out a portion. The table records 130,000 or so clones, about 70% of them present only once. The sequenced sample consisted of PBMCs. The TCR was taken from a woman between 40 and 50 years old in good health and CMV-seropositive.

The DNA of the CDR3 is TGTGCCAGCAGTGGCTACGGACAGGGGGCGCACACCGGGGAGCTGTTTTTT. Encoded protein: CASSGYGQGAHTGELFF. This sequence joins TRBV2 and TRBJ2-2; 11 bases match TRBD1. Looked up from germline, CDR1 is SNHLY and CDR2 is FYNNEI. V gave up 4 bases and J gave up 3 bases; unmatched junction bases: 7. This CDR3 contains 17 residues. Looking up the rest from reference TRBV2 and TRBJ2-2 gives the full variable domain: EPEVTQTPSHQVTQMGQEVILRCVPISNHLYFYWYRQILGQKVEFLVSFYNNEISEKSEIFDDQFSVERPDGSNFTLKIRSTKLEDSAMYFCASSGYGQGAHTGELFFGEGSRLTVL.